This T cell receptor (beta chain) originates from a study of OX40 agonist ivuxolimab in advanced cancers. On the study more broadly: Every 2 weeks, ivuxolimab was infused into the patients intravenously at between 0.01 and 10 mg/kg. Study-wide findings and caveats: Relative to CD4+, CD8+ T cells held more expanded clones on average.

The CDR3 totals 13 residues. The germline V gene encodes CDR1 LNHNV and CDR2 YYDKDF (reference sequence). Libraries were prepared by immunoSEQ multiplex PCR; TCRdb keeps only in-frame clonotypes and omits some of them. The top ten hold roughly 5.5% of the sample, which has some 77,000 clones, approximately 83% seen once. Concerning this clone: The antigen is not known.

V usage is TRBV15 and J usage is TRBJ2-5; 9 bases map to TRBD1. The J call is doubtful: the DNA matches TRBJ2-7 better. The specimen comprised CD4+ or CD8+ T cells sorted from blood, sampled in a trial of the OX40 agonist ivuxolimab. This clonotype originated in an adult with an advanced solid tumor such as melanoma, head and neck, liver or kidney cancer. The CDR3 DNA reads TGTGCCACCAGCAGCGACAGGGGGAACGAGCAGTACTTC. Protein product: CATSSDRGNEQYF.